One T cell receptor beta chain is described in this entry. Its specificity is unknown. The sample belongs to a study of post-analysis software for immune sequencing data. Study-level results: People with multiple sclerosis had a significantly lower normalized Chao1 diversity than controls did. With F measure, samples from one preparation batch clustered together strongly. The five TRBV segments detected at higher frequency in patients than in controls included TRBV5-6, TRBV5-1 and TRBV20-1.

From germline, CDR1 is MGHDK and CDR2 SYGVNS. CDR3 length: 16 residues. V shed 1 base and J 8 bases; nucleotides not matched to a gene: 9. TCR beta cDNA libraries had unique molecular identifiers. TCRdb re-called the PCR reads through MiXCR, storing one row per CDR3 protein. Among about 430,000 distinct CDR3 sequences listed, approximately 38% were seen once. The receptor was derived from a girl aged 2-10 years with multiple sclerosis. V usage is TRBV25-1 and J usage is TRBJ2-4; 9 nucleotides agree with TRBD1. Specimen: blood. The CDR3 bases are TGTGCCAGCAGTGAATTAGGGCGGACAGGGGTGGACATTCAGTACTTC. Residues: CASSELGRTGVDIQYF.